The rows below give T cell receptor beta chains drawn from one sample of a study of beta chain features in type 1 diabetes. Repertoires were generated with immunoSEQ multiplex PCR, while TCRdb's copy carries only in-frame clones and drops some. This table has roughly 180,000 clones, 7.8% appearing once. Sequenced sample: central memory CD4+ T cells from blood. These receptors were taken from a woman aged 40 to 49 with type 1 diabetes. The CDR3 runs from the conserved cysteine through the conserved F or W. The D gene is left open where the match is weak. Clone size appears in some rows only: once, few, many, or a class for an expanded clone.

J: TRBJ1-2; size: few; V: TRBV18; D: .; DNA: TGTGCCAGCTCAACCGTCGACAGCCACTATGGCTACACCTTC; CDR3: CASSTVDSHYGYTF
J: TRBJ2-7; size: .; V: TRBV6-6; D: .; DNA: TGTGCCATCAGTGAGGGGGGAGGGACCCGGTACGAGCAGTACTTC; CDR3: CAISEGGGTRYEQYF
J: TRBJ2-1; size: few; V: TRBV9; D: TRBD2; DNA: TGTGCCAGCAGCGTAGGGGGCGGGGGGGCCGTTAGCTCCTACAATGAGCAGTTCTTC; CDR3: CASSVGGGGAVSSYNEQFF
J: TRBJ2-3; size: .; V: TRBV7-9; D: TRBD1; DNA: TGTGCCAGCAGCTTTGGACAGGGGTTGGATACGCAGTATTTT; CDR3: CASSFGQGLDTQYF
J: TRBJ1-2; size: few; V: TRBV27; D: TRBD1; DNA: TGTGCCAGCAGTTTTCGGGACAGGGCGGGCTACACCTTC; CDR3: CASSFRDRAGYTF
J: TRBJ1-2; size: .; V: TRBV6-5; D: TRBD1; DNA: TGTGCCAGCAGTTACAGAGGGGGCAGGGGGAACTATGGCTACACCTTC; CDR3: CASSYRGGRGNYGYTF
J: TRBJ2-1; size: .; V: TRBV7-2; D: TRBD2; DNA: TGCGCCAGCAGCCAAGGAGACGGGAGGGCCGGGGAGCAGTTCTTC; CDR3: CASSQGDGRAGEQFF
J: TRBJ2-7; size: few; V: TRBV7-9; D: TRBD2; DNA: TGTGCCAGCAGCTTAGGCCAGCGGGGCGACTACGAGCAGTACTTC; CDR3: CASSLGQRGDYEQYF
J: TRBJ2-5; size: .; V: TRBV5-1; D: .; DNA: TGCGCCAGCAGCATAGACCCCTTGGGAGCCGCAGGAGAGACCCAGTACTTC; CDR3: CASSIDPLGAAGETQYF
J: TRBJ2-2; size: few; V: TRBV2; D: TRBD2; DNA: TGTGCCAGCAGTCCGGGACTAGCGGGAACCGGGGAGCTGTTTTTT; CDR3: CASSPGLAGTGELFF
J: TRBJ2-5; size: .; V: TRBV4-3; D: .; DNA: TGCGCCAGCAGCCAAGAGATAGGAGGGACCCAGTACTTC; CDR3: CASSQEIGGTQYF
J: TRBJ2-7; size: .; V: TRBV29-1; D: .; DNA: TGCAGCGTTGGAGGGGTCGGGGGCTCCTACGAGCAGTACTTC; CDR3: CSVGGVGGSYEQYF
J: TRBJ1-2; size: .; V: TRBV5-8; D: .; DNA: TGTGCCAGCAGCTTCCGGGGCTATGGCTACACCTTC; CDR3: CASSFRGYGYTF
J: TRBJ2-1; size: .; V: TRBV6-6; D: TRBD1; DNA: TGTGCCAGTCACAGTTTCGGGACAGGGGCAAATGAGCAGTTCTTC; CDR3: CASHSFGTGANEQFF
J: TRBJ1-2; size: .; V: TRBV2; D: .; DNA: TGTGCCAGCAGTGATTCGGGACTCTATGGCTACACCTTC; CDR3: CASSDSGLYGYTF
J: TRBJ2-7; size: few; V: TRBV7-8; D: .; DNA: TGTGCCAGCAGCTTAGAAGCCGCGGGGGCGGCCTACGAGCAGTACTTC; CDR3: CASSLEAAGAAYEQYF
J: TRBJ2-1; size: .; V: TRBV5-4; D: TRBD1; DNA: TGTGCCAGCAGCTTGGTTCGTAGAGGCGGGACAGGGGGACTTAGGGAGCAGTTCTTC; CDR3: CASSLVRRGGTGGLREQFF
J: TRBJ2-1; size: .; V: TRBV7-7; D: .; DNA: TGTGCTAGCAGCTTAGATGCTGGGGAGCTGACAAAGCAGTTCTTC; CDR3: CASSLDAGELTKQFF
J: TRBJ2-7; size: .; V: TRBV7-9; D: TRBD2; DNA: TGTGCCAGCAGCTCGAGCGGGAGGAGGGGCTACGAGCAGTACTTC; CDR3: CASSSSGRRGYEQYF
J: TRBJ1-1; size: many; V: TRBV7-6; D: .; DNA: TGTGCCAGCAGCTTAGCCTCTGCGGGGAACACTGAAGCTTTCTTT; CDR3: CASSLASAGNTEAFF
J: TRBJ1-2; size: .; V: TRBV7-9; D: TRBD1; DNA: TGTGCCAGCAGCCCGGGGACAGCCTATGGCTACACCTTC; CDR3: CASSPGTAYGYTF
J: TRBJ2-2; size: few; V: TRBV5-4; D: TRBD2; DNA: TGTGCCAGCAGCCGGGGGGAGGGCGGGGAGCTGTTTTTT; CDR3: CASSRGEGGELFF
J: TRBJ2-5; size: .; V: TRBV28; D: .; DNA: TGTGCCAGCAGTCCAGGATTAGGATCAGGAGAGACCCAGTACTTC; CDR3: CASSPGLGSGETQYF
J: TRBJ2-7; size: few; V: TRBV6-1; D: .; DNA: TGTGCCACGGAGAGGCTTGTACCCTACGAGCAGTACTTC; CDR3: CATERLVPYEQYF
J: TRBJ2-7; size: .; V: TRBV7-3; D: .; DNA: TGTGCCAGCAGCTTAGCAGGGAACGCCGAGCAGTACTTC; CDR3: CASSLAGNAEQYF
J: TRBJ1-2; size: .; V: TRBV5-6; D: .; DNA: TGTGCCAGCAACTCCGACATTGGCTACACCTTC; CDR3: CASNSDIGYTF
J: TRBJ1-2; size: .; V: TRBV28; D: TRBD1; DNA: TGTGCCAGCAGCCGACAGGGTAACTATGGCTACACCTTC; CDR3: CASSRQGNYGYTF
J: TRBJ1-1; size: few; V: TRBV18; D: TRBD1; DNA: TGTGCCAGCTCACCCGACAGGGGGACTGAAGCTTTCTTT; CDR3: CASSPDRGTEAFF
J: TRBJ2-7; size: .; V: TRBV29-1; D: .; DNA: TGCAGCGTTGAAGATCAAGGGGTAGGGTCCGAGCAGTACTTC; CDR3: CSVEDQGVGSEQYF
J: TRBJ1-5; size: .; V: TRBV6-6; D: .; DNA: TGTGCCAGCGTCAGCGATGGGAATCAGCCCCAGCATTTT; CDR3: CASVSDGNQPQHF
J: TRBJ1-1; size: many; V: TRBV30; D: .; DNA: TGTGCCTCGGGAGGGGAAAATGAAGCTTTCTTT; CDR3: CASGGENEAFF
J: TRBJ1-4; size: few; V: TRBV6-6; D: .; DNA: TGTGCCAGCAGTTCAGGGCGTCGAGCAACTAATGAAAAACTGTTTTTT; CDR3: CASSSGRRATNEKLFF
J: TRBJ2-5; size: .; V: TRBV5-4; D: TRBD2; DNA: TGTGCCAGCAGCTTGTCCCCTCAGCGGGAGGAGACCCAGTACTTC; CDR3: CASSLSPQREETQYF
J: TRBJ2-7; size: few; V: TRBV19; D: TRBD2; DNA: TGTGCCAGTAGTACGCTAGCGGGAGTATACGAGCAGTACTTC; CDR3: CASSTLAGVYEQYF
J: TRBJ1-2; size: few; V: TRBV6-1; D: .; DNA: TGTGCCAGCAGTGAAGCCTCTTCAGGGAATTATGGCTACACCTTC; CDR3: CASSEASSGNYGYTF
J: TRBJ1-2; size: many; V: TRBV27; D: TRBD1; DNA: TGTGCCAGCAGCCGCCCCCCCGGGACAGGGGGCGGAATGATTGGCTACACCTTC; CDR3: CASSRPPGTGGGMIGYTF
J: TRBJ2-3; size: .; V: TRBV5-6; D: TRBD1; DNA: TGTGCCAGCAGCTTGGGACAGGGGAATTCAGATACGCAGTATTTT; CDR3: CASSLGQGNSDTQYF
J: TRBJ1-5; size: .; V: TRBV18; D: TRBD1; DNA: TGTGCCAGCTCACCGGACAGGGGCAATCAGCCCCAGCATTTT; CDR3: CASSPDRGNQPQHF
J: TRBJ2-1; size: .; V: TRBV4-1; D: TRBD2; DNA: TGCGCCAGCAGCCAAACTAGCGGGGATTACAATGAGCAGTTCTTC; CDR3: CASSQTSGDYNEQFF
J: TRBJ2-5; size: .; V: TRBV10-3; D: TRBD1; DNA: TGTGCCATCAGTCTAGGGACAGGACAAGAGACCCAGTACTTC; CDR3: CAISLGTGQETQYF
J: TRBJ1-3; size: many; V: TRBV25-1; D: .; DNA: TGTGCCAGCAGTGCTATGACCGGACTCTCTGGAAACACCATATATTTT; CDR3: CASSAMTGLSGNTIYF
J: TRBJ2-7; size: .; V: TRBV11-2; D: .; DNA: TGTGCCAGCAGCTTAGCCCCCGGACTTAACTACGAGCAGTACTTC; CDR3: CASSLAPGLNYEQYF
J: TRBJ1-2; size: few; V: TRBV25-1; D: .; DNA: TGTGCCAGCTCCGATACAGGGATCTATGGCTACACCTTC; CDR3: CASSDTGIYGYTF
J: TRBJ2-7; size: .; V: TRBV18; D: .; DNA: TGTGCCAGCTCACCGCGACGAGGGAAACCCTACGAGCAGTACTTC; CDR3: CASSPRRGKPYEQYF
J: TRBJ2-7; size: few; V: TRBV29-1; D: TRBD2; DNA: TGCAGCGTCCGCCGGGGGGACTTCTCCTACGAGCAGTACTTC; CDR3: CSVRRGDFSYEQYF
J: TRBJ2-1; size: few; V: TRBV4-2; D: .; DNA: TGTGCCAGCAGCCCGCTCCCCCCGGTCTTC; CDR3: CASSPLPPVF
J: TRBJ2-5; size: .; V: TRBV20-1; D: .; DNA: TGCAGCCTAAATGGAGAGACCCAGTACTTC; CDR3: CSLNGETQYF
J: TRBJ2-7; size: few; V: TRBV29-1; D: .; DNA: TGCAGCGTTCTAGAAAACTACGAGCAGTACTTC; CDR3: CSVLENYEQYF
J: TRBJ2-6; size: few; V: TRBV4-3; D: TRBD1; DNA: TGCGCCAGCAGCCAGCTGGGACAGGGAATTTTTGGGGCCAACGTCCTGACTTTC; CDR3: CASSQLGQGIFGANVLTF